This T cell receptor (beta chain) was recorded in a study of cytomegalovirus exposure and HLA in healthy donors. With respect to this clone: What it binds is not known.

The PCR had 60 Vbeta and 13 Jbeta primers. Sequencing was performed with immunoSEQ multiplex PCR; in TCRdb, only in-frame clones are kept and a portion is missing. This table holds about 270,000 clones, about nine tenths found once. Study-level points and caveats: Per a prior analysis, the majority of TCR beta V segments were productive roughly 87% or roughly 30% of the time. Sequencing depth roughly uniform across donors was assumed in presence/absence analyses.

Germline CDR1 and CDR2: SGHTA and FQGNSA. This CDR3 region has 16 residues. The junction had 11 bases not matched to a gene; V was cut back by 5 bases and J by 6 bases. The chain has TRBV7-2 and TRBJ2-3; TRBD2 agrees at 10 bases. This TCR was recovered from a man aged 40-49 years in good health and CMV-seropositive. The sequenced material came from PBMCs. The CDR3 DNA sequence: TGTGCCAGCAGCCTACGACCAGCGGGAGGGTCGGATACGCAGTATTTT. Its protein is CASSLRPAGGSDTQYF.